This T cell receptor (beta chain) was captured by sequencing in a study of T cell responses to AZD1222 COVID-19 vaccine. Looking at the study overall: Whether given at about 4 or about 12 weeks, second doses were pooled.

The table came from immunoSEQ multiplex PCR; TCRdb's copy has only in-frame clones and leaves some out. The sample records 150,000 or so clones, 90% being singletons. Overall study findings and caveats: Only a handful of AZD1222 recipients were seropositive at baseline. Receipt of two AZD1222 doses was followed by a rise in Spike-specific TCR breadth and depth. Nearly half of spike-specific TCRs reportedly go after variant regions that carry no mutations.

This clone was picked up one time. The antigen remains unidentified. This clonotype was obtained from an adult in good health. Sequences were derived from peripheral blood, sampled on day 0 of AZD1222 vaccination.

In DNA form, the CDR3 reads TGCAGCGTTGAAAATGGAGGGCAGGGTTACACTGAAGCTTTCTTT. Encoded protein: CSVENGGQGYTEAFF. The V call is TRBV29-1, the J call TRBJ1-1; tentatively, D is TRBD1 (5 bases). The CDR3 spans 15 residues. Trimming shortened V by 2 bases and J by 3 bases, and 16 bases separated the two germline ends. CDR1 is SQVTM, CDR2 ANQGSEA, per germline.